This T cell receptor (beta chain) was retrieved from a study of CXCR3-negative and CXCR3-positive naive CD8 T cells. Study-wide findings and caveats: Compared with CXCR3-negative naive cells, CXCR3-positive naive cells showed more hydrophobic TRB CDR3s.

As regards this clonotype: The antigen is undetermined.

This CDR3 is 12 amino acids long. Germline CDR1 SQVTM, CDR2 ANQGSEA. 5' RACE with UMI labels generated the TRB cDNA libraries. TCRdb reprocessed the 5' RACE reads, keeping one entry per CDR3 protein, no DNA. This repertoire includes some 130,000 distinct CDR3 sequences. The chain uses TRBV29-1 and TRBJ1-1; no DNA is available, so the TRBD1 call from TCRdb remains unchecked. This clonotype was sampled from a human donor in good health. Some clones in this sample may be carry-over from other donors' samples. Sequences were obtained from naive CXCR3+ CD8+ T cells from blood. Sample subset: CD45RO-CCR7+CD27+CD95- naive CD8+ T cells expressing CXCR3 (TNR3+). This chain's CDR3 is CSARTLNTEAFF.